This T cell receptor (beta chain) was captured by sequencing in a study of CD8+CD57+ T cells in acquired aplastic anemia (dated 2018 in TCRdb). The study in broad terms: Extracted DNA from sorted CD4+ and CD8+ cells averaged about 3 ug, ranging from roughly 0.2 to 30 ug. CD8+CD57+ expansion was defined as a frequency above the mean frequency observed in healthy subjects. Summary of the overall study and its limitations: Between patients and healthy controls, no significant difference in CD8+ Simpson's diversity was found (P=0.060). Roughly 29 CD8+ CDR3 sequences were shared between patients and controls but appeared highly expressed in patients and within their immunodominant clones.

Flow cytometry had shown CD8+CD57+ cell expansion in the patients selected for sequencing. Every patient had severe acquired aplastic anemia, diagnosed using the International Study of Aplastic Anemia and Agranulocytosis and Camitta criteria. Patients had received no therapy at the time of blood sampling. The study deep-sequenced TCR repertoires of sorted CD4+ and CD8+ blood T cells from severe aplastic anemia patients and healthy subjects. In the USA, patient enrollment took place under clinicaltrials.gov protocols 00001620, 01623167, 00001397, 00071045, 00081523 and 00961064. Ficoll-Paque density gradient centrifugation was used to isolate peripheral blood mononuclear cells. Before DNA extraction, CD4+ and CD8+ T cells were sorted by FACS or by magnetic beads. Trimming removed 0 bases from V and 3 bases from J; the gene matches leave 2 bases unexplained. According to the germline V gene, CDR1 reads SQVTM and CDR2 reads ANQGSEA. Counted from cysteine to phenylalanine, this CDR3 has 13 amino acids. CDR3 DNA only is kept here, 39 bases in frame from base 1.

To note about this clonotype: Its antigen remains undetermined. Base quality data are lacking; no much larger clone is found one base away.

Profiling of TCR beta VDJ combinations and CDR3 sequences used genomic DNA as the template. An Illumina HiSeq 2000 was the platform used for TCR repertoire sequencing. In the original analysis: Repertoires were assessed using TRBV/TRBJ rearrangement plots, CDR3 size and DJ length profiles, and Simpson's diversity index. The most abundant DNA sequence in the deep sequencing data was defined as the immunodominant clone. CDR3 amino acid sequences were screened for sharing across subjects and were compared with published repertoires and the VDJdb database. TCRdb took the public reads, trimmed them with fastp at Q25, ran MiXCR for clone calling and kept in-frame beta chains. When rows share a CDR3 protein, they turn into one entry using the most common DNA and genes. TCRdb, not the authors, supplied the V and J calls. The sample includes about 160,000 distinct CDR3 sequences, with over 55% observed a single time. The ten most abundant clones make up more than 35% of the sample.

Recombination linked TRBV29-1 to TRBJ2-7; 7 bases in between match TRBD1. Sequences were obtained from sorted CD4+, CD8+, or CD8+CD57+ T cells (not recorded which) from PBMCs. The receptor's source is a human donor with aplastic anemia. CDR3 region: CSVEETGHYEQYF. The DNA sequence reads TGCAGCGTTGAAGAGACAGGGCACTACGAGCAGTACTTC.